Following are 9 T cell receptor beta chains from one sample sequenced in a study of cytomegalovirus exposure and HLA in healthy donors. PCR primers comprised 60 Vbeta and 13 Jbeta primers. Repertoires were generated with immunoSEQ multiplex PCR, while TCRdb's copy carries only in-frame clones and drops some. The sample includes about 130,000 clones, roughly 85% seen only once; the top ten take approximately 1.2%. Sequencing was done on a sample of PBMCs. The receptors derive from a boy aged 10-17 years in good health and CMV-seronegative.

This chain links TRBV30 with TRBJ2-7; a weak D match, TRBD1 (5 bases). V was trimmed by 5 bases and J by 3 bases, leaving 14 bases between them. This CDR3 spans 13 amino acids. Germline lookup yields CDR1 GTSNPN and CDR2 SVGIG (reference sequence). CDR3 protein: CAWVRGKNYEQYF. For the CDR3, the DNA is TGTGCCTGGGTTAGGGGAAAGAACTACGAGCAGTACTTC.

Notes on this clone: The same CDR3 arises from other DNA sequences in this sample as well. The V gene is TRBV6-5, the J gene TRBJ2-7; 7 bases fit TRBD1. Germline V gives CDR1 MNHEY, CDR2 SVGAGI. CDR3 length: 13 amino acids. The trim removed 5 bases at V and 3 bases at J, leaving 4 bases unmatched. The chain's CDR3 is CASSPGTDYEQYF. The CDR3 nucleotides read TGTGCCAGCAGTCCCGGGACAGACTACGAGCAGTACTTC.

J is TRBJ2-2 and V is TRBV2, with a possible D match to TRBD1 (6 bases). The V gene's germline CDR1 is SNHLY and CDR2 FYNNEI. CDR3 size: 16 residues. Trimming pared 5 bases from V and 2 bases from J, leaving 15 bases between. CDR3 region: CASSPPDRSNTGELFF. The CDR3 nucleotides are TGTGCCAGCAGTCCCCCCGACAGGTCAAACACCGGGGAGCTGTTTTTT.

A remark on this clone: Within the sample, other DNA sequences also encode this same CDR3. The V and J genes are TRBV5-1 and TRBJ2-5; 9 bases are a match to TRBD2. Germline V gene sequence: CDR1 SGHRS, CDR2 YFSETQ. CDR3 length: 14 amino acids. J lost 4 bases, V lost 0 bases, and 1 base had no gene match. The CDR3 protein is CASSLVLAGETQYF. The CDR3, as DNA: TGCGCCAGCAGCTTGGTACTAGCGGGAGAGACCCAGTACTTC.

The chain recombines TRBV19 with TRBJ1-2; 7 positions agree with TRBD1. V gave up 3 bases and J gave up 6 bases; unmatched junction bases: 10. The CDR3 totals 15 residues. Germline assignment: CDR1 LNHDA and CDR2 SQIVND (reference sequence). The CDR3 sequence is CASSMGTDRANGYTF. The CDR3, as DNA: TGTGCCAGTAGTATGGGAACTGACAGGGCAAATGGCTACACCTTC.

The chain employs TRBV6-6 and TRBJ2-1, with 15 bases that match TRBD2. Trimming took 5 bases from V and 7 from J; bases not matched to a gene: 3. The CDR3 totals 15 residues. CDR1 MNHNY and CDR2 SVGAGI come from the germline V gene (reference sequence). The CDR3 region has the DNA TGTGCCAGCAGTGGAGGACTAGCGGGAGGGAATGAGCAGTTCTTC. Residues: CASSGGLAGGNEQFF.

The table lists this clone with a count of one. The CDR3 loop is CASSGERPSRGDEQFF. CDR3 bases: TGCGCCAGCAGCGGGGAGAGACCTTCGCGGGGCGATGAGCAGTTCTTC. The rearrangement uses TRBV5-1 and TRBJ2-1, with D possibly TRBD2 on 6 matching bases. V was pared by 4 bases and J by 8 bases, with 22 bases between. The CDR3 contains 16 residues. In germline, CDR1 is SGHRS, CDR2 YFSETQ.

The chain is built from TRBV5-1 and TRBJ1-1; possibly TRBD1 for D (6 bases). Trimming left V 3 bases short and J 2 bases short, with 11 bases between. CDR1 is SGHRS, CDR2 YFSETQ, per germline. The CDR3 consists of 14 residues. The CDR3 DNA is TGCGCCAGCAGCTGGGACAATTCCAACACTGAAGCTTTCTTT. Protein product: CASSWDNSNTEAFF.

The genes are TRBV11-2 and TRBJ2-1, with 9 bases matching TRBD2. The CDR3 runs 18 residues. Germline CDR1 SGHAT, CDR2 FQNNGV. V lost 5 bases and J lost 5; bases outside the gene matches: 16. DNA of the CDR3: TGTGCCAGCAGCATACCCCAGGGCGGCGGGAGGGCCGACAATGAGCAGTTCTTC. It yields the protein CASSIPQGGGRADNEQFF.